Included here is one T cell receptor (beta chain) sequence, with context. Under the authors' procedure: Reference gene primers were amplified, and this amplification served to estimate nucleated cell counts. Repertoires were generated with immunoSEQ multiplex PCR, while TCRdb's copy carries only in-frame clones and drops some. Clone size and the V and J calls come from that table; the DNA yielded D and trimming. Among 50,000 to 85,000 clones listed, over 80% were seen once. The source of the sample is a study of blood T cell repertoires in COVID-19. Across the study: There were acute and convalescent COVID-19 samples, and they came from the United States, Italy and Spain. The cDNA or gDNA used as material had been derived from T cells, B-cell-depleted T cells, or PBMCs.

This CDR3 comprises 15 residues. Looked up from germline, CDR1 is SGHTS and CDR2 is YDEGEE. Trimming cost V 4 bases and J 1 base; bases outside gene matches: 4. The sequenced sample consisted of peripheral blood. The rearrangement joins TRBV5-8 to TRBJ2-2; 7 bases fit TRBD1. The receptor comes from a human donor in a cohort sampled during active COVID-19. CDR3 region: CASSPGQLNTGELFF. In DNA, the CDR3 is TGTGCCAGCAGCCCGGGACAGCTGAACACCGGGGAGCTGTTTTTT.